This T cell receptor (beta chain) was profiled in a study of blood T cells in healthy people across ages. CDR3 length: 15 residues. Germline-derived CDR1 and CDR2 are SGHTA and FQGTGA. Trimming shortened V by 5 bases and J by 0 bases, and 13 bases separated the two germline ends. Next came a second PCR, run for about 7 to 12 cycles, which used a sample-barcoded 5' primer along with a J-beta primer mix. TCRdb passed the 5' RACE reads through MiXCR, listing each CDR3 protein once. The sample has 780,000 or so distinct CDR3 sequences, roughly 25% seen once. A further study also used this sample, focusing on T cells of mothers and their children.

The chain joins TRBV7-3 to TRBJ1-1; D may be TRBD1 (6 bases). This sequence originates from a boy aged 10-17 years in good health. The sequencing input was blood. The CDR3 is CASSPQGGVNTEAFF. CDR3 bases: TGTGCCAGCAGCCCACAGGGAGGGGTGAACACTGAAGCTTTCTTT.